Sequencing of this TCR beta chain was carried out in a study of CD8 T cells in ankylosing spondylitis. Whole-study results and caveats: Disease-associated clones were reportedly significantly overrepresented in matched ankylosing spondylitis synovial fluid. Ankylosing spondylitis blood appeared to be characterized by a TCR beta motif of fewer than ten highly homologous variants. Disease-linked clones bore a CD8+ phenotype, appearing relatively rarely in peripheral blood.

V lost 3 bases to trimming and J lost 0 bases, with 10 bases between them. Germline CDR1 SGDLS, CDR2 YYNGEE. The CDR3 runs to 15 residues. This clonotype was seen more than once but under ten times. No antigen is known for it. Molecular-barcoded quantitative 5'-RACE produced these TCR beta libraries. TCRdb recomputed calls from the 5' RACE reads with MiXCR, one row per CDR3 protein. The table has around 440,000 distinct CDR3 sequences, 15% to 20% seen once. Sequenced: blood, either unsorted or a sorted T cell fraction (not recorded which). The chain links TRBV9 to TRBJ2-1; tentative D call: TRBD2 (5 bases). The source of this sequence is a male donor with ankylosing spondylitis. The CDR3 DNA sequence: TGTGCCAGCAGCGCAAGCGGACTCTCCTACAATGAGCAGTTCTTC. Translated, it gives CASSASGLSYNEQFF.